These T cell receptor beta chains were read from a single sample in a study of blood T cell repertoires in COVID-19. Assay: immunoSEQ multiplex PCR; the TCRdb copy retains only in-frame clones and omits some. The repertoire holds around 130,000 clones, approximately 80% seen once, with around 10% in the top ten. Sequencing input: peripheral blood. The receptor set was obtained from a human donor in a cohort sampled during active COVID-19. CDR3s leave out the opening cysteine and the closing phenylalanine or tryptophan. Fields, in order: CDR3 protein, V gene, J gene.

cdr3_aa: ATHMTEPNYGYT; v_call: TRBV28; j_call: TRBJ1-2
cdr3_aa: ATSTGQGNQPQH; v_call: TRBV15; j_call: TRBJ1-5
cdr3_aa: ASTSGGMNTEAF; v_call: TRBV6-6; j_call: TRBJ1-1
cdr3_aa: ASSSPLQGYNEQF; v_call: TRBV28; j_call: TRBJ2-1
cdr3_aa: ASTGQGSTDTQY; v_call: TRBV2; j_call: TRBJ2-3
cdr3_aa: ASRFTEGHQETQY; v_call: TRBV7-8; j_call: TRBJ2-5
cdr3_aa: ASSLGQDGGPLH; v_call: TRBV5-1; j_call: TRBJ1-6
cdr3_aa: ASSSSPGQAEAF; v_call: TRBV7-2; j_call: TRBJ1-1
cdr3_aa: ASSMGTSGGRRTDTQY; v_call: TRBV19; j_call: TRBJ2-3
cdr3_aa: ASSEAWLAGSREQY; v_call: TRBV2; j_call: TRBJ2-7
cdr3_aa: ASSSDRPGTEAF; v_call: TRBV5-4; j_call: TRBJ1-1
cdr3_aa: ASSPGLAGGNEQF; v_call: TRBV7-2; j_call: TRBJ2-1
cdr3_aa: ASSQLPGTQY; v_call: TRBV3-1/TRBV3-2; j_call: TRBJ2-5
cdr3_aa: ASRHAEGWSYT; v_call: TRBV5-1; j_call: TRBJ1-2
cdr3_aa: ATSDLRQGRDEQY; v_call: TRBV24-1; j_call: TRBJ2-7